This TCR beta chain was obtained from a study of blood T cells in healthy people across ages. With respect to this clonotype: The antigen is undetermined.

A second PCR of roughly 7 to 11 cycles used a sample-barcoded 5' primer and a J-beta primer mix. Via MiXCR, TCRdb re-called the 5' RACE reads, giving one row per CDR3 protein. The sample records 600,000 to 850,000 distinct CDR3 sequences, roughly 25% being singletons. Donors each provided around 10 milliliters of peripheral blood. Overall study findings and caveats: Age advanced and TCR beta diversity per million T cells fell, roughly linearly. The authors considered diversity estimates from one million T cells to be underestimates.

Germline lookup yields CDR1 MDHEN and CDR2 SYDVKM. The V segment lost 3 bases and the J segment 0 bases; nucleotides outside the gene matches: 5. The CDR3 spans 15 residues. The same specimen was also included in a second study, on T cells of mothers and their children. This second study notes: Overlap ran slightly, non-significantly higher for related than unrelated mother-child pairs.

The chain combines TRBV28 with TRBJ2-7; 7 positions agree with TRBD2. The sequenced sample consisted of blood. The clonotype comes from a boy younger than 18 in good health. CDR3 protein: CASSFGLADSYEQYF. Written as DNA, the CDR3 is TGTGCCAGCAGTTTCGGGCTAGCGGACTCCTACGAGCAGTACTTC.